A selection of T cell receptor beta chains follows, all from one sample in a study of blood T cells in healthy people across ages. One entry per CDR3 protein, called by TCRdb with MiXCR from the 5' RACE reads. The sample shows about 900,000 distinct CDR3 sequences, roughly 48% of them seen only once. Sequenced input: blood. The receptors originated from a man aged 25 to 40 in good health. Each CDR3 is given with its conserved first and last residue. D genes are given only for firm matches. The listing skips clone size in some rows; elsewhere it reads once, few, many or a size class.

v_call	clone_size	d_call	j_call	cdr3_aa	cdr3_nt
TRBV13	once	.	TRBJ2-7	CASNGDGEQYF	TGTGCCAGCAACGGGGACGGCGAGCAGTACTTC
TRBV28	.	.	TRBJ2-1	CASSPLGNNEQFF	TGTGCCAGCAGTCCCCTAGGTAACAATGAGCAGTTCTTC
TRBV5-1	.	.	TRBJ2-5	CASSLRPEETQYF	TGCGCCAGCAGCTTGAGGCCAGAAGAGACCCAGTACTTC
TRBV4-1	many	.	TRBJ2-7	CASSQAADSYEQYF	TGCGCCAGCAGCCAAGCGGCGGATAGCTACGAGCAGTACTTC
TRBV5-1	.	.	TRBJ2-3	CASTSSGLSLTDTQYF	TGCGCCAGCACCTCCTCGGGACTTTCCCTCACAGATACGCAGTATTTT
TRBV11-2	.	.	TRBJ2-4	CASSNLERGVAKNIQYF	TGTGCCAGCAGCAACCTTGAGAGGGGGGTAGCCAAAAACATTCAGTACTTC
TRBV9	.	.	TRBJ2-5	CASSSGGGSMETQYF	TGTGCCAGCAGCTCCGGAGGGGGTTCCATGGAGACCCAGTACTTC
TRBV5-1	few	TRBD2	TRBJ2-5	CASSTGLAGGPEETQYF	TGCGCCAGCAGCACGGGACTAGCGGGGGGGCCGGAGGAGACCCAGTACTTC
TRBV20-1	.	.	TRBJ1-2	CSAPTGFDGYTF	TGCAGTGCTCCGACAGGATTCGATGGCTACACCTTC
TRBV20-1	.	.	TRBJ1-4	CSARVGRMGTPSTNEKLFF	TGCAGTGCTAGAGTGGGTCGTATGGGGACACCATCAACTAATGAAAAACTGTTTTTT
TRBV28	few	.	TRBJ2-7	CASSSNEQYF	TGTGCCAGCAGTTCAAATGAGCAGTACTTC
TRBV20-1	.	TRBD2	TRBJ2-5	CSAKNSGSMETQYF	TGCAGTGCTAAAAATAGCGGGAGCATGGAGACCCAGTACTTC
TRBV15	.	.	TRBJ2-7	CATSRSQGGAYEQYF	TGTGCCACCAGCAGATCTCAGGGTGGGGCCTACGAGCAGTACTTC
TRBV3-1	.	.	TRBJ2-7	CASSQASSSYEQYF	TGTGCCAGCAGCCAAGCTAGCAGCTCCTACGAGCAGTACTTC
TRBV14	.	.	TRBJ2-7	CASSQVRGPYNEQYF	TGTGCCAGCAGCCAAGTCCGGGGGCCCTACAATGAGCAGTACTTC
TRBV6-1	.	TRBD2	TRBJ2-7	CASSRIGVAGVSYEQYF	TGTGCCAGCAGCCGCATTGGGGTAGCGGGGGTATCCTACGAGCAGTACTTC
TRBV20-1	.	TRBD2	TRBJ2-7	CSARKQGLGTYEQYF	TGCAGTGCCCGCAAACAGGGACTAGGTACCTACGAGCAGTACTTC
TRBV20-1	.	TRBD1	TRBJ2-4	CSARDGTGFGEQYF	TGCAGTGCTAGAGACGGGACAGGCTTCGGGGAGCAGTACTTC
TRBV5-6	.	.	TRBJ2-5	CASSFTAHEQYF	TGTGCCAGCAGCTTCACAGCCCATGAGCAGTACTTC
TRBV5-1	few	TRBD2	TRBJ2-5	CASSLYGGGKQETQYF	TGCGCCAGCAGCTTATACGGCGGGGGGAAACAAGAGACCCAGTACTTC
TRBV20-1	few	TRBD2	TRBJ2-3	CSDSGGTDTQYF	TGCAGCGATAGCGGGGGCACAGATACGCAGTATTTT
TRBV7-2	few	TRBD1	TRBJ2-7	CASSMDRAYEQYF	TGTGCCAGCAGCATGGACAGGGCCTACGAGCAGTACTTC
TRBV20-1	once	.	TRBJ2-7	CSASEEWEQYF	TGCAGTGCTAGTGAAGAGTGGGAGCAGTACTTC
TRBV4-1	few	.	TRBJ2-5	CASSQARDDETQYF	TGCGCCAGCAGCCAAGCAAGAGACGACGAGACCCAGTACTTC
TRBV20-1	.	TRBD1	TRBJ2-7	CSARPLGDRNEQYF	TGCAGTGCTCGCCCCCTGGGGGACAGAAACGAGCAGTACTTC
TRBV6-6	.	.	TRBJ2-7	CASSPVGTSPREQYF	TGTGCCAGCAGTCCGGTGGGAACTTCCCCGCGGGAGCAGTACTTC
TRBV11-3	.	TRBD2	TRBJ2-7	CASSVGGVRYEQYF	TGTGCCAGCAGCGTGGGAGGGGTTCGGTACGAGCAGTACTTC
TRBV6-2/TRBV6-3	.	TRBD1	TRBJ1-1	CASSAPGQGHTEAFF	TGTGCCAGCAGTGCGCCGGGACAGGGGCACACTGAAGCTTTCTTT
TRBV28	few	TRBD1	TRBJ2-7	CASTRDRGSSYEQYF	TGTGCCAGCACTCGGGACAGGGGGAGTTCCTACGAGCAGTACTTC
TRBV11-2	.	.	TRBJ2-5	CASSPEMWETQYF	TGTGCCAGCAGCCCAGAGATGTGGGAGACCCAGTACTTC
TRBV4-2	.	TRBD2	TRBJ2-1	CASSQEASGGVTYNEQFF	TGTGCCAGCAGCCAAGAAGCTAGCGGGGGGGTTACCTACAATGAGCAGTTCTTC
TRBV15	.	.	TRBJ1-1	CATSVRQGNTEAFF	TGTGCCACCAGCGTGCGGCAGGGGAACACTGAAGCTTTCTTT
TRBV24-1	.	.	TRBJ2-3	CATNGPDTDTQYF	TGTGCCACCAACGGACCGGACACAGATACGCAGTATTTT
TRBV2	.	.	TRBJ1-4	CASSDEADLNEKLFF	TGTGCCAGCAGTGATGAGGCAGATCTTAATGAAAAACTGTTTTTT
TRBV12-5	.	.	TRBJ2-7	CASAPGDLTYEQYF	TGTGCTAGTGCCCCGGGCGACCTCACCTACGAGCAGTACTTC
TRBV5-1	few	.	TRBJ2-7	CASSLVSGTSSYEQYF	TGCGCCAGCAGCTTGGTGTCAGGGACGAGCTCCTACGAGCAGTACTTC
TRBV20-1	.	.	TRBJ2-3	CSARGGSGVTVDTQYF	TGCAGTGCTAGAGGGGGGAGCGGCGTCACAGTGGATACGCAGTATTTT